The entry that follows covers one T cell receptor beta chain sequence. The data were taken from a study of OX40 agonist ivuxolimab in advanced cancers. The data were produced by immunoSEQ multiplex PCR, yet TCRdb's version contains in-frame clones alone and is incomplete. The sample consists of about 53,000 clones, 84% of them appearing once. The V end lost 1 base, the J end lost 4 bases, and 22 bases lay between the germline ends. CDR1 LGHNA and CDR2 YNFKEQ come from the germline V gene. This CDR3 is built from 18 residues. V gene TRBV4-2 combines with J gene TRBJ1-1; a weak D match, TRBD1 (5 bases). The sequences come from CD4+ or CD8+ T cells sorted from blood, collected in a trial of the OX40 agonist ivuxolimab. The receptor was isolated from an adult with an advanced solid tumor such as melanoma, head and neck, liver or kidney cancer. The CDR3 DNA sequence: TGTGCCAGCAGCCAAGGCGGTGGCCGTTCGGGGGGTACCACTGAAGCTTTCTTT. As protein: CASSQGGGRSGGTTEAFF.